This T cell receptor beta chain stems from a study of blood T cell repertoires in COVID-19. Study in general: Samples representing acute and convalescent COVID-19 were sourced from the United States, Italy and Spain. T cells, B-cell-depleted T cells, or PBMCs supplied cDNA or gDNA.

In the study's own analysis: Reference gene primer amplification gave estimated nucleated cell counts. The method was immunoSEQ multiplex PCR; TCRdb's version includes in-frame clones alone and lacks a portion of them. V and J calls and clone size are given by that table; D and trimming were obtained from the DNA. The sample lists about 120,000 clones; around 80% were seen once. Germline CDR1 and CDR2: MGHRA and YSYEKL. The CDR3 is 21 residues long. V lost 0 bases and J lost 0; bases outside the gene matches: 12. Sequencing was carried out using peripheral blood. This receptor was identified in a woman between 50 and 59 years old with acute or convalescent COVID-19. The chain is built from TRBV4-1 and TRBJ2-4, with TRBD2 identical over 12 bases. The CDR3 sequence: CASSQEHSPGLAGRAKNIQYF. The CDR3 bases are TGCGCCAGCAGCCAAGAACATAGCCCAGGACTAGCGGGACGAGCCAAAAACATTCAGTACTTC.